A selection of T cell receptor beta chains follows, all from one sample in a study of T cell responses to AZD1222 COVID-19 vaccine. Libraries were prepared by immunoSEQ multiplex PCR; TCRdb keeps only in-frame clonotypes and omits some of them. This table has about 90,000 clones, roughly 90% appearing once. The source material was peripheral blood, sampled 28 days after the second AZD1222 dose. The receptors here all came from an adult who received the AZD1222 COVID-19 vaccine. Both conserved end residues are part of each CDR3. A D gene is named only where the DNA matches it firmly. Only some rows state a clone size, as once, few, many or a class for expanded clones.

D gene,clone size,J gene,V gene,CDR3 DNA,CDR3 protein
-,-,TRBJ1-5,TRBV11-2,TGTGCCAGCAGCCTCAGGGCAGGGGATCAGCCCCAGCATTTT,CASSLRAGDQPQHF
TRBD1,-,TRBJ1-2,TRBV7-3,TGTGCCAGCAGCTTAACCCCCGGGACAGGTCGTTCTAGAGTTGGGGGCTACACCTTC,CASSLTPGTGRSRVGGYTF
-,-,TRBJ1-4,TRBV6-5,TGTGCCAGCAGTTACGGGGGGGCGGCGTTTTTT,CASSYGGAAFF
-,-,TRBJ2-5,TRBV4-2,TGTGCCAGCAGCCGACAGGGAGGAGAGACCCAGTACTTC,CASSRQGGETQYF
-,-,TRBJ1-6,TRBV4-3,TGCGCCAGCAGCCAAGAAACAGGCGTTAGCTCCTATAATTCACCCCTCCACTTT,CASSQETGVSSYNSPLHF
-,-,TRBJ1-1,TRBV12-2,TGTGCAAGTCGCTTCCGACAGAGGAGCATGAACACTGAAGCTTTCTTT,CASRFRQRSMNTEAFF
-,-,TRBJ1-4,TRBV19,TGTGCCAGTAGTAGGGAGAGCTGGCAGCGGAATGAAAAACTGTTTTTT,CASSRESWQRNEKLFF
TRBD1,-,TRBJ1-6,TRBV6-5,TGTGCCAGCAGTACTACACAGGGGCCCAATTCACCCCTCCACTTT,CASSTTQGPNSPLHF
TRBD1,once,TRBJ2-5,TRBV11-2,TGTGCCAGCAGCTTAGTTGGACAGGGGGGAGAGACCCAGTACTTC,CASSLVGQGGETQYF
-,-,TRBJ2-7,TRBV7-2,TGTGCCAGCAGCTTCCGGGACCCGCCCTACGAGCAGTACTTC,CASSFRDPPYEQYF
TRBD2,-,TRBJ2-2,TRBV7-3,TGTGCCAGCAGCTTGCTAGCGGGGGTTGCCGGGGAGCTGTTTTTT,CASSLLAGVAGELFF
-,-,TRBJ2-3,TRBV3-1/TRBV3-2,TGTGCCAGCAGCCAAGGGTTAAGCACAGATACGCAGTATTTT,CASSQGLSTDTQYF
TRBD2,once,TRBJ2-7,TRBV5-1,TGCGCCAGCAGCACTAGAGCGGGAGACTACTCCTACGAGCAGTACTTC,CASSTRAGDYSYEQYF
-,once,TRBJ1-2,TRBV6-4,TGTGCCAGCAGTCCACCCCAGGGAGACTATGGCTACACCTTC,CASSPPQGDYGYTF
-,-,TRBJ2-7,TRBV30,TGTGCCTGGAGTGTACCCCCGCGCTACGAGCAGTACTTC,CAWSVPPRYEQYF
-,-,TRBJ2-1,TRBV19,TGTGCCAGTAGTGTGTCGACCCCACACAATGAGCAGTTCTTC,CASSVSTPHNEQFF
TRBD2,-,TRBJ2-4,TRBV6-2/TRBV6-3,TGTGCCAGCAGTTCGCCGGGACTAGAATGGGCCAAAAACATTCAGTACTTC,CASSSPGLEWAKNIQYF
-,-,TRBJ1-3,TRBV7-6,TGTGCCAGCAGCTTAGGACTTGGAAACACCATATATTTT,CASSLGLGNTIYF
TRBD2,-,TRBJ2-3,TRBV5-1,TGCGCCAGCAGCTTTTATACTAGCGGGACAGATACGCAGTATTTT,CASSFYTSGTDTQYF
TRBD1,-,TRBJ2-1,TRBV5-4,TGTGCCAGCAGCCTGTCCCAGGGGGCCTTTTCCTACAATGAGCAGTTCTTC,CASSLSQGAFSYNEQFF
-,-,TRBJ1-1,TRBV11-2,TGTGCCAGCAGCTTATCCCTCACAACAGGGTTCACTGAAGCTTTCTTT,CASSLSLTTGFTEAFF
-,-,TRBJ1-2,TRBV19,TGTGCCAGTAGTGAAGGGGCCCCGGATGGCTACACCTTC,CASSEGAPDGYTF
-,-,TRBJ1-1,TRBV7-3,TGTGCCAGCAGCTTAAATGCGGGGAACACTGAAGCTTTCTTT,CASSLNAGNTEAFF
TRBD1,few,TRBJ1-5,TRBV19,TGTGCCAGTAGTATAGACGGACAGGGCGATCAGCCCCAGCATTTT,CASSIDGQGDQPQHF
-,-,TRBJ2-7,TRBV6-1,TGTGCCAGCAGTGAAGGGGGACACAACGAGCAGTACTTC,CASSEGGHNEQYF
-,-,TRBJ2-7,TRBV2,TGTGCCAGCAGTGAGGGGGGATTCTACGAGCAGTACTTC,CASSEGGFYEQYF
-,-,TRBJ2-5,TRBV7-8,TGTGCCAGCAGCTTAGCGGGGGATTTGGTTAACTTC,CASSLAGDLVNF
TRBD2,-,TRBJ2-3,TRBV9,TGTGCCAGCAGCCGTAGAGAACTAGCGGACACAGATACGCAGTATTTT,CASSRRELADTDTQYF
-,-,TRBJ1-1,TRBV28,TGTGCCAGCAGTAACAAGGAACCTGAAGCTTTCTTT,CASSNKEPEAFF
-,-,TRBJ2-7,TRBV10-1,TGCGCCAGCAGTGACCTCCTCTCCTACGAGCAGTACTTC,CASSDLLSYEQYF
TRBD1,-,TRBJ2-5,TRBV5-4,TGTGCCAGCAGCTCGCCATCGAGGGGGCGAGAGACCCAGTACTTC,CASSSPSRGRETQYF
-,-,TRBJ1-2,TRBV15,TGTGCCACCAGGTTAATAGGGGCTAACTATGGCTACACCTTC,CATRLIGANYGYTF
-,-,TRBJ2-3,TRBV6-6,TGTGCCAGCACCAGACGCACAGATACGCAGTATTTT,CASTRRTDTQYF
-,-,TRBJ1-2,TRBV9,TGTGCCAGCAGCGACGCCTTGGGGCCTTATGGCTACACCTTC,CASSDALGPYGYTF
TRBD1,few,TRBJ1-5,TRBV2,TGTGCCAGCAGTGAATACAGGGGTCAGCCCCAGCATTTT,CASSEYRGQPQHF
TRBD1,few,TRBJ2-7,TRBV27,TGTGCCAGCAGTTCCGGGACAGGGGGCTACGAGCAGTACTTC,CASSSGTGGYEQYF
TRBD1,-,TRBJ2-5,TRBV9,TGTGCCAGCAGCGCCTCCGGGACAGAAGAGACCCAGTACTTC,CASSASGTEETQYF
TRBD1,-,TRBJ1-5,TRBV7-3,TGTGCCAGCAGCTTAGGGACAGGGGTGACAGACAATCAGCCCCAGCATTTT,CASSLGTGVTDNQPQHF
TRBD2,many,TRBJ2-7,TRBV19,TGTGCCAGTATCGGAGGGAGCGGGGGGTCGAAGCAGTACTTC,CASIGGSGGSKQYF